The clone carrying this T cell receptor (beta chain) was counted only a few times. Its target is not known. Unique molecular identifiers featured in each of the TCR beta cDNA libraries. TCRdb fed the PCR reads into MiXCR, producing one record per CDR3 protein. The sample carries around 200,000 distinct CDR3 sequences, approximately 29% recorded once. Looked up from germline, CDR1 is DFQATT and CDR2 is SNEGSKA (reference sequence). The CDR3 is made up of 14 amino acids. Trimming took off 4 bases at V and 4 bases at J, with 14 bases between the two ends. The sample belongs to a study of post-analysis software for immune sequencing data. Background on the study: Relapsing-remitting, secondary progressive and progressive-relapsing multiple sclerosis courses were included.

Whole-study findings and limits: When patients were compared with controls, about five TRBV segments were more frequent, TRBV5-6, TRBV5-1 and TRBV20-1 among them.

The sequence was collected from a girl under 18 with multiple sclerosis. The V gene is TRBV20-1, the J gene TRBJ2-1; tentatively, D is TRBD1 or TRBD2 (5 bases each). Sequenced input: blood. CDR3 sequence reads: CSANRGDSYNEQFF. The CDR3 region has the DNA TGCAGTGCTAATAGGGGAGACTCATACAATGAGCAGTTCTTC.